These 9 T cell receptor beta chains were all obtained from the same sample, sequenced in a study of cytomegalovirus exposure and HLA in healthy donors. The PCR ran on 60 Vbeta and 13 Jbeta primers. Clones were read by immunoSEQ multiplex PCR, and TCRdb kept only the in-frame ones, dropping some. The sample includes some 140,000 clones, 73% of them seen just once. Sequenced sample: PBMCs. These receptors originate from a woman aged 40 to 50 in good health and CMV-seronegative.

J is TRBJ2-7 and V is TRBV15; 8 bases agree with TRBD1. The germline V gene encodes CDR1 LNHNV and CDR2 YYDKDF (reference sequence). The J segment lost 1 base and the V segment lost 0 bases, leaving 5 bases of the junction unmatched. The CDR3 length is 16 residues. CDR3 in DNA: TGTGCCACCAGCAGAGATGTCCAGGGGGCTTCCTACGAGCAGTACTTC. Translated, it gives CATSRDVQGASYEQYF.

Worth noting for this clone: The junction shows a germline mismatch at one end, possibly a read error. This chain joins TRBV29-1 and TRBJ1-1; 7 bases align to TRBD1. The germline gives CDR1 SQVTM, CDR2 ANQGSEA. The CDR3 has 13 amino acids. The CDR3 loop reads CSAETGVNTEAFF. The CDR3 DNA reads TGCAGCGCTGAAACAGGGGTGAACACTGAAGCTTTCTTT.

The chain uses TRBV5-1 and TRBJ2-7; 7 bases line up with TRBD1. The CDR3 contains 13 residues. Germline CDR1 is SGHRS and CDR2 is YFSETQ. With V trimmed by 3 bases and J by 0 bases, 0 bases remained unmatched. CDR3: CASSWDSSYEQYF. CDR3 sequence (DNA): TGCGCCAGCAGCTGGGACAGCTCCTACGAGCAGTACTTC.

The chain employs TRBV5-4 and TRBJ1-6; D might be TRBD1 (5 bases). Germline CDR1 reads SGHNT; CDR2 reads YYREEE (reference sequence). The CDR3 runs 13 residues. V was shortened by 0 bases and J by 15 bases, with 13 bases between the two germline ends. The CDR3 bases are TGTGCCAGCAGCTTGGGGGGGACTGGGGGCCTCCACTTT. It translates to CASSLGGTGGLHF.

The CDR3 here is CASSVESRDTQYF. In DNA form, the CDR3 reads TGTGCCAGCAGCGTAGAGTCGAGAGATACGCAGTATTTT. The chain combines TRBV9 with TRBJ2-3; D is ambiguous. The CDR3 is 13 residues long. V shed 0 bases and J shed 5 bases, with 7 bases lying between them. Germline V gene sequence: CDR1 SGDLS, CDR2 YYNGEE.

The chain employs TRBV27 and TRBJ2-2; no reliable D call. CDR3 length equals 14 residues. The V gene lost 6 bases and the J gene lost 0 bases, with 8 bases spanning the gap. Germline V CDR1 and CDR2: MNHEY, SMNVEV (reference sequence). CDR3 bases: TGTGCCAGCAGGAACCTAGCGAACACCGGGGAGCTGTTTTTT. It is translated as CASRNLANTGELFF.

The gene calls are TRBV28 and TRBJ1-4, with D perhaps TRBD1 (5 bases). Trimming cost V 4 bases and J 8 bases, with 14 bases left between them. CDR3 length: 14 residues. Germline CDR1 and CDR2: MDHEN and SYDVKM. The CDR3 reads CASSYFLDREKLFF. In DNA form, the CDR3 reads TGTGCCAGCAGTTACTTCTTAGACAGAGAAAAACTGTTTTTT.

This chain joins TRBV5-1 and TRBJ1-6; D remains ambiguous. This CDR3 is built from 15 residues. Trimming took off 0 bases at V and 7 bases at J, with 11 bases between the two ends. Looked up from germline, CDR1 is SGHRS and CDR2 is YFSETQ. The CDR3 nucleotides read TGCGCCAGCAGCTTGGCCGAGTTTCTAAATTCACCCCTCCACTTT. Translated, it gives CASSLAEFLNSPLHF.

The rearrangement links TRBV27 to TRBJ1-6; 7 nucleotides align to TRBD1. V shed 5 bases, J shed 5 bases, and the junction held 21 bases outside the gene matches. The CDR3 totals 20 residues. The germline V gene encodes CDR1 MNHEY and CDR2 SMNVEV (reference sequence). DNA of the CDR3: TGTGCCAGCAGTCCCTTCGGAGGGGGCGGAGGTTTTTGGGATAATTCACCCCTCCACTTT. Translated: CASSPFGGGGGFWDNSPLHF.